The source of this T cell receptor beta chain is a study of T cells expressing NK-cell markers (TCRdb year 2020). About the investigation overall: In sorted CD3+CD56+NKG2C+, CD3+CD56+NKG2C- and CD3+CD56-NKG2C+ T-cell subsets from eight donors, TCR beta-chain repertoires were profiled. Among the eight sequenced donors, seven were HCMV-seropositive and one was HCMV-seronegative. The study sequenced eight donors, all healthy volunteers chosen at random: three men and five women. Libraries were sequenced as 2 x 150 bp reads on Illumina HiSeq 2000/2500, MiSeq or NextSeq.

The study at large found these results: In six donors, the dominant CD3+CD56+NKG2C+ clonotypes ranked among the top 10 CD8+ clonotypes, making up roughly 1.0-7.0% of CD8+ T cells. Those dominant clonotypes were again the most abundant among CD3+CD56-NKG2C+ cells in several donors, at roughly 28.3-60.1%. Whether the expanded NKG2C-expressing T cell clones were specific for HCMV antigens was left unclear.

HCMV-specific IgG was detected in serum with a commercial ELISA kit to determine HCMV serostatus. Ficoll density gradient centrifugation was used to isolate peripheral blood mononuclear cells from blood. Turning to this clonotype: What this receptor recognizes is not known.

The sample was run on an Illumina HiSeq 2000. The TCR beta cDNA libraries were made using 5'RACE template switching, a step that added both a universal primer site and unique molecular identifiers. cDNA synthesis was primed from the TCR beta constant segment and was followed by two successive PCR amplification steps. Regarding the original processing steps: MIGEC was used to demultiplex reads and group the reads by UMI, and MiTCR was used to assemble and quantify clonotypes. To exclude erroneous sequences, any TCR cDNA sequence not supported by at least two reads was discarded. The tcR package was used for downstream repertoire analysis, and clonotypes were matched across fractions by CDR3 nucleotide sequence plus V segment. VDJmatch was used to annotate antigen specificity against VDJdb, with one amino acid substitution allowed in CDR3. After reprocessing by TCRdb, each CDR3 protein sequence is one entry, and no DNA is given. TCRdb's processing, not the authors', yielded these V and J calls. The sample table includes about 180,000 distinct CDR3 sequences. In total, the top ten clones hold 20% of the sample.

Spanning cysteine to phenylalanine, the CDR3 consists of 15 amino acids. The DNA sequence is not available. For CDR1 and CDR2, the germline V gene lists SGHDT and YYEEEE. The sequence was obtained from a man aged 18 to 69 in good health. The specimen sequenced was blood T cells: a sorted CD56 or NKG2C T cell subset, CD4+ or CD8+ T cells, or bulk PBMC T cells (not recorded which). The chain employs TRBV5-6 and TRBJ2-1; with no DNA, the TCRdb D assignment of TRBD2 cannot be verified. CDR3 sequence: CASSLLGLAGNEQFF.